Listed below are T cell receptor beta chains from one sample, sequenced in a study of regulatory T cells in long-lasting Graves disease. One entry per CDR3 protein results from TCRdb running MiXCR on the multiplex PCR reads. Seen here are 600,000 to 850,000 distinct CDR3 sequences, around 30% observed once, and the top ten hold roughly 46%. The sample here was peripheral blood mononuclear cells (PBMCs), taken when the disease was refractory, from a patient treated with antithyroid drugs. Receptors originate from a female donor with Graves disease. Both conserved end residues are part of each CDR3. The D gene is left open where the match is weak. A clone size is listed for some rows: how often the clone was seen (once, few, many), or a class if it is expanded.

j_gene,v_gene,abundance,len,d_gene,CDR3aa,CDR3nt
TRBJ1-6,TRBV19,-,14,-,CASGPGLLNSPLHF,TGTGCCAGCGGACCGGGACTTCTCAATTCACCCCTCCACTTT
TRBJ1-4,TRBV27,many,15,TRBD1,CASSPRTGRNEKLFF,TGTGCCAGCAGTCCACGGACAGGGCGAAACGAAAAACTGTTTTTT
TRBJ1-2,TRBV19,few,15,-,CASSTPDRANYGYTF,TGTGCCAGTAGTACTCCGGACAGAGCTAACTATGGCTACACCTTC
TRBJ2-7,TRBV30,few,11,-,CAWSSAHEQYF,TGTGCCTGGAGTTCAGCTCACGAGCAGTACTTC
TRBJ1-1,TRBV6-1,-,12,-,CASSEPYSEAFF,TGTGCCAGCAGTGAACCGTACTCTGAAGCTTTCTTT
TRBJ2-7,TRBV19,-,14,-,CASSIEIGLGEQYF,TGTGCCAGTAGTATAGAGATCGGTCTCGGCGAGCAGTACTTC
TRBJ2-6,TRBV28,-,18,-,CASSSWTPGTYGANVLTF,TGTGCCAGCAGTTCGTGGACACCCGGAACCTATGGGGCCAACGTCCTGACTTTC
TRBJ2-4,TRBV19,-,14,-,CASSGGGAKNIQYF,TGTGCCAGTAGTGGAGGGGGGGCCAAAAACATTCAGTACTTC
TRBJ2-5,TRBV6-1,-,14,-,CASSVGQHQETQYF,TGTGCCAGCAGTGTGGGACAACACCAAGAGACCCAGTACTTC
TRBJ2-1,TRBV5-1,-,12,-,CASSSGGEEQFF,TGCGCCAGCAGCTCCGGGGGAGAGGAGCAGTTCTTC
TRBJ1-6,TRBV19,few,13,-,CASSGRAYSPLHF,TGTGCCAGTAGCGGCAGGGCCTATTCACCCCTCCACTTT
TRBJ2-7,TRBV29-1,few,13,-,CSVEGGHFGEQYF,TGCAGCGTTGAAGGGGGACACTTTGGAGAGCAGTACTTC
TRBJ2-5,TRBV6-5,-,15,-,CASSSPAGPQETQYF,TGTGCCAGCAGTTCCCCAGCGGGCCCACAAGAGACCCAGTACTTC
TRBJ2-5,TRBV18,-,15,-,CASSHSGLVQETQYF,TGTGCCAGCTCACACTCGGGCCTCGTTCAAGAGACCCAGTACTTC